This TCR beta chain was documented in a study of T cell responses to AZD1222 COVID-19 vaccine. Overall study findings and caveats: Two AZD1222 doses significantly raised spike-specific TCR breadth and depth over controls. Donors skewed white British and female; clonal diversity was possibly underestimated. With dominance at 160-218 and 743-854, vaccine-associated CD4 TCRs spanned spike.

The CDR3 length is 13 residues. Germline assignment: CDR1 MGHRA and CDR2 YSYEKL. V shed 5 bases, J shed 5 bases, and the junction held 4 bases outside the gene matches. This clone was observed once. No antigen is known for it. Profiled with immunoSEQ multiplex PCR; TCRdb holds only in-frame clones, not every one. The sample records approximately 110,000 clones, 88% being singletons. The V and J genes are TRBV4-1 and TRBJ1-1, with 8 bases lining up with TRBD1. The sample was peripheral blood, taken on day 0 of MenACWY control vaccination. The source is an adult in good health. CDR3 protein: CASSGQGRTEAFF. The DNA for the CDR3 is TGCGCCAGCAGCGGACAGGGAAGGACTGAAGCTTTCTTT.